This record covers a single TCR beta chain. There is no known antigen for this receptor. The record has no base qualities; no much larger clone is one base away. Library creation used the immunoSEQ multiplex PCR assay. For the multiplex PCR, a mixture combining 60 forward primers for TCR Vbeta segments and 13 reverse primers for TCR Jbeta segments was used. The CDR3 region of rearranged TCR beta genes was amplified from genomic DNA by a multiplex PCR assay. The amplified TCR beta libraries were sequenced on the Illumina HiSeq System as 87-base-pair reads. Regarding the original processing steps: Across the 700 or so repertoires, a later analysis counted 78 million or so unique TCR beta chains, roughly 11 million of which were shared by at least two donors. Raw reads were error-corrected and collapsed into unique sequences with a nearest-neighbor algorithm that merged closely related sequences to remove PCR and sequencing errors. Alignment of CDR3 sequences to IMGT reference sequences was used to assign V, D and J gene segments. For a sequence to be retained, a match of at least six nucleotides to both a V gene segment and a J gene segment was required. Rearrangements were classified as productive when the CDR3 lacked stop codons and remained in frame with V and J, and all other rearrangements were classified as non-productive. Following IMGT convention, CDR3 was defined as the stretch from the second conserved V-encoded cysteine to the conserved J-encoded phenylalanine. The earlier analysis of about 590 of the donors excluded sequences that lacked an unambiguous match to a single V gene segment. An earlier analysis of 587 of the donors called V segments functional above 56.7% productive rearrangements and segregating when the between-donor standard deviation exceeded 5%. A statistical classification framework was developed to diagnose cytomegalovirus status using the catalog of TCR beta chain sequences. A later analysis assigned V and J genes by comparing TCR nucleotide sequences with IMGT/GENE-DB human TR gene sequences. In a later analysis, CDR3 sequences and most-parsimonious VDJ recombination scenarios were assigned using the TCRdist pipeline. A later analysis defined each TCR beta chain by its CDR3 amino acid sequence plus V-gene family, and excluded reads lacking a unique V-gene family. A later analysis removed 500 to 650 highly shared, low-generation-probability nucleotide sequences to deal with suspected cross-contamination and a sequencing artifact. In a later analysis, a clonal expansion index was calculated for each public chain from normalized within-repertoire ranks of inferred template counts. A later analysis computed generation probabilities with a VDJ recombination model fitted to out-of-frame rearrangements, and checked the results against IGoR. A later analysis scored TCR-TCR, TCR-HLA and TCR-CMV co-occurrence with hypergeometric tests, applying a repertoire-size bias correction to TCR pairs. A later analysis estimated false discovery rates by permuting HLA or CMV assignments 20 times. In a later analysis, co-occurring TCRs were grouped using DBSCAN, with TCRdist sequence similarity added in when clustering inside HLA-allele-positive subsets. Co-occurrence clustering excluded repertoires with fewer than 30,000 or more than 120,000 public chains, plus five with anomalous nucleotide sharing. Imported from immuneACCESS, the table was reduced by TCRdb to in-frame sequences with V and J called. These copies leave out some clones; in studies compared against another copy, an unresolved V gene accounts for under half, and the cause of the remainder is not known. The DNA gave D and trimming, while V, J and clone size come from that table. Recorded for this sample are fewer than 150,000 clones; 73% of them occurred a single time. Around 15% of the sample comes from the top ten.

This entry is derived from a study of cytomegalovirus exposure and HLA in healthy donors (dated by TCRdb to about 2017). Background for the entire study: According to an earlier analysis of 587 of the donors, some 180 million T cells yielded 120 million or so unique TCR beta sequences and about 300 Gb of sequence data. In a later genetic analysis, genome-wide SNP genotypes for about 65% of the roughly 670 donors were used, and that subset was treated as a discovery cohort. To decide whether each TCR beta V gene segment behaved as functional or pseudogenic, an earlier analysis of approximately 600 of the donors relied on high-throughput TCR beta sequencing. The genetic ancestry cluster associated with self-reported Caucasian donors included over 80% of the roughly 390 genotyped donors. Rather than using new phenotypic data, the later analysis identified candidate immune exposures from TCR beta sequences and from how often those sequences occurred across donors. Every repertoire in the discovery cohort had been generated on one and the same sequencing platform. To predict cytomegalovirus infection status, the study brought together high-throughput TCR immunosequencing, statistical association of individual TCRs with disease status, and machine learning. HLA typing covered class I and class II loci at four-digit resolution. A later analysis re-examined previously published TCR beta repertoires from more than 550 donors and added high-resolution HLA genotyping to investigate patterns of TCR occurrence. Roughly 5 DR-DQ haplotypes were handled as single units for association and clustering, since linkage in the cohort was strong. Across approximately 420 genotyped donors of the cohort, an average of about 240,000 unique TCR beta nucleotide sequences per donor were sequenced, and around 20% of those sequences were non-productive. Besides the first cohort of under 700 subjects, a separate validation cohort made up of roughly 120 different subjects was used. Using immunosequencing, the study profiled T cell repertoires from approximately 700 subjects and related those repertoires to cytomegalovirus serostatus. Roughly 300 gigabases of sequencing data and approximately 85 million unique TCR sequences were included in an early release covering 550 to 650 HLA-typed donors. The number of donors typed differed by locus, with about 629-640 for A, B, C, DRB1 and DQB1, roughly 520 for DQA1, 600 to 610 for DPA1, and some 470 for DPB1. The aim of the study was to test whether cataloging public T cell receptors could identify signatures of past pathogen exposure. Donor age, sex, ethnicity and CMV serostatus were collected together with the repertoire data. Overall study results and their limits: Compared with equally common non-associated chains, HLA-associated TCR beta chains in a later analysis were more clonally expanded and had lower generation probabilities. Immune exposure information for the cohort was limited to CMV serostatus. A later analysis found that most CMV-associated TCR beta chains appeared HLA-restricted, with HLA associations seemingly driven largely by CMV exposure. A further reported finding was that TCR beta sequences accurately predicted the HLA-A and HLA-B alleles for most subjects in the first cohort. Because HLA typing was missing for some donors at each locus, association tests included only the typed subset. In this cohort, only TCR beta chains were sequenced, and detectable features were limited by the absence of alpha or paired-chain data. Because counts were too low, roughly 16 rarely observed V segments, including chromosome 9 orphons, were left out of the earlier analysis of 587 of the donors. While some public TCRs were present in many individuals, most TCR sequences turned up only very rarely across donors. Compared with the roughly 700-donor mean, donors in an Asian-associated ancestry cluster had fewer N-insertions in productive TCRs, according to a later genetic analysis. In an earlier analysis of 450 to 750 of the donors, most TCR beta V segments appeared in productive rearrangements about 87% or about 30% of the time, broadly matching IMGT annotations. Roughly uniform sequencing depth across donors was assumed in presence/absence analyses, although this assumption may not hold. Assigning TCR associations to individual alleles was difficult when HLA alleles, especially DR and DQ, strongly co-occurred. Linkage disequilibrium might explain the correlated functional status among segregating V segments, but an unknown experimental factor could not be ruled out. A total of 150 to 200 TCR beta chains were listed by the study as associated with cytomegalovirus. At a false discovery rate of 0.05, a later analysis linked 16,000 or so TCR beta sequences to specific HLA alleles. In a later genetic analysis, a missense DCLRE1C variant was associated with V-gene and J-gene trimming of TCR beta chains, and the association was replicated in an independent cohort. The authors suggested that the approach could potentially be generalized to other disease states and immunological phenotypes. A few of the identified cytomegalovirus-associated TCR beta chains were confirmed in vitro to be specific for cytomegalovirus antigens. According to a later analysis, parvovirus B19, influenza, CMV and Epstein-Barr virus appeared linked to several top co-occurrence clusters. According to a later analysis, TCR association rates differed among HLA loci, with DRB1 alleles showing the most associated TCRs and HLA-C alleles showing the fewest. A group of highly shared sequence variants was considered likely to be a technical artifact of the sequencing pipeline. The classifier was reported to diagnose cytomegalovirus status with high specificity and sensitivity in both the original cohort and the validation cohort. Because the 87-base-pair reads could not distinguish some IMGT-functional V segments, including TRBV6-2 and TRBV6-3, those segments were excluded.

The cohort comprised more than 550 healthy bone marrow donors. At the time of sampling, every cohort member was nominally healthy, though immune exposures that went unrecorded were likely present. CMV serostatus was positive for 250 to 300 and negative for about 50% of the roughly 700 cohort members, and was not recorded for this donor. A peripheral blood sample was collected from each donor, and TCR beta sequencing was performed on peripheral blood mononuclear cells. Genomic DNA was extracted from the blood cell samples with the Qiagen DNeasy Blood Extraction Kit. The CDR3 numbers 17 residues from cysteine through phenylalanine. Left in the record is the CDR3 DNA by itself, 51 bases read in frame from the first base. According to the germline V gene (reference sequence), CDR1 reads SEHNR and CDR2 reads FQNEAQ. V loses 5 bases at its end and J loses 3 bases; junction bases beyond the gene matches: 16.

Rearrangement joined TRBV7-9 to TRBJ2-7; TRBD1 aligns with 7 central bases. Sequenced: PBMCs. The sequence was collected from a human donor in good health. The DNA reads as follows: TGTGCCAGCAGCCCCAAACCGGGACAGTTGGACAACTACGAGCAGTACTTC. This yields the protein CASSPKPGQLDNYEQYF.